This TCR beta chain is from a study of response to subunit inactivated influenza vaccine (dated by TCRdb to the late 2010s). Looking at the study overall: Deep quantitative T cell receptor repertoire profiling was used in the study to track responses to a trivalent subunit inactivated influenza vaccine.

Explained via the paper, the time point label denotes: approximately 47 days after influenza vaccine administration. This clonotype was picked up a small number of times. Its recognized antigen is unknown. Base quality data are lacking; no much larger clone is found one base away. The method behind the library was RT-PCR. Sequencing instrument: Illumina HiSeq 2500. TCRdb reprocessed the public reads (quality trimming at Q25 with fastp, clone calling with MiXCR) and kept in-frame beta chains. Every entry covers one CDR3 protein and lists the most common genes and DNA from its rows. This sample holds some 500,000 distinct CDR3 sequences; 13% were observed only once. The ten largest clones take up less than 15% of the sample. The germline V gene provides CDR1 SGHAT and CDR2 FQNNGV. V is clipped by 5 bases and J by 1 base, and the sequence between their germline boundaries is 13 bases long. The CDR3 runs 15 residues from the cysteine to the phenylalanine. The read is trimmed to its CDR3 DNA, 45 bases read in frame from base 1.

General conclusions and limits of the study: It was suggested by the authors that each seasonal influenza vaccination may recruit only a limited number of new T cells.

This specimen was PBMCs from blood, taken 45 days after vaccination. The receptor's source is a man aged 45-65 years who received an inactivated influenza vaccine. Donor details come from another sample of the same person, matched by shared clones. The chain joins TRBV11-2 to TRBJ2-3; no D segment can be confidently identified. The nucleotide sequence reads TGTGCCAGCAGCACAATACCGGTCCGCACAGATACGCAGTATTTT. This sequence encodes CASSTIPVRTDTQYF.